This TCR beta chain originates from a study of CD8+ T cells in alopecia areata. Germline V gene sequence: CDR1 SGHTA, CDR2 FQGNSA. The CDR3 has 14 amino acids. V gave up 3 bases and J gave up 4 bases; unmatched junction bases: 4. Treatment given: oral pan-JAK inhibitor, 5-10 mg twice daily. Extracted RNA was reverse transcribed, and the resulting cDNA served as sequencing template. TCRdb's copy holds only in-frame clones and misses some; the assay was immunoSEQ multiplex PCR. The sample lists 190,000 or so clones; 45% to 65% were seen once. The chain uses TRBV7-2 and TRBJ1-2; 8 bases align to TRBD1. The clonotype was recovered from a human donor with alopecia areata. The specimen was CD4+ T cells sorted from blood, collected at week 4, from a patient treated with tofacitinib. This CDR3 reads CASSLDRVAYGYTF. The CDR3 bases are TGTGCCAGCAGCTTGGACAGGGTTGCCTATGGCTACACCTTC.